This T cell receptor beta chain was retrieved from a study of T cells in Graves' hyperthyroidism and ophthalmopathy. Duration under 3 months, a NOSPECS grade of at least 4, and a Clinical Activity Score of at least 3 characterized the ophthalmopathy patients. Authors of the study amplified TCR beta CDR3 regions from RNA transcripts. The HTBI primer set drove a first-round RT-PCR of the TCR CDR3. Each CDR3 protein gets one entry after TCRdb re-called the multiplex PCR reads with MiXCR. This table has almost 250,000 distinct CDR3 sequences, about 24% appearing once. The CDR3 runs 15 residues. The germline CDR1 and CDR2 sequences are KGHSH and LQKENI. Trimming took 2 bases from V and 2 from J, leaving 10 bases between them. In its sample, this clonotype was seen many times.

This clonotype originated in a woman aged 40 to 50 with Graves' ophthalmopathy. The sequenced sample consisted of blood. V is TRBV18 and J is TRBJ1-3; D uncertain. The chain's CDR3 is CASSPTATTGNTIYF. CDR3 DNA sequence: TGTGCCAGCTCACCAACGGCAACAACTGGAAACACCATATATTTT.